The entry below gives a single TCR beta chain sequence along with its context. The data derive from a study of T cell responses to AZD1222 COVID-19 vaccine. Method: immunoSEQ multiplex PCR; TCRdb's copy keeps in-frame clones and lacks some. The sample holds roughly 150,000 clones; 80% to 90% are singletons and the top ten take approximately 6.9%. The TCR sequence derives from an adult in good health. Sequenced here: peripheral blood, sampled on day 0 of AZD1222 vaccination.

The CDR3 spells CASSEDPGANYNEQFF. The CDR3 coding sequence is TGTGCCAGCAGTGAAGACCCAGGGGCCAATTACAATGAGCAGTTCTTC. The V call is TRBV2, the J call TRBJ2-1, with D possibly matching TRBD1 (6 bases). This CDR3 is built from 16 residues. Trimming cost V 1 base and J 4 bases, with 14 bases left between them. CDR1 is SNHLY and CDR2 is FYNNEI in the germline V gene.